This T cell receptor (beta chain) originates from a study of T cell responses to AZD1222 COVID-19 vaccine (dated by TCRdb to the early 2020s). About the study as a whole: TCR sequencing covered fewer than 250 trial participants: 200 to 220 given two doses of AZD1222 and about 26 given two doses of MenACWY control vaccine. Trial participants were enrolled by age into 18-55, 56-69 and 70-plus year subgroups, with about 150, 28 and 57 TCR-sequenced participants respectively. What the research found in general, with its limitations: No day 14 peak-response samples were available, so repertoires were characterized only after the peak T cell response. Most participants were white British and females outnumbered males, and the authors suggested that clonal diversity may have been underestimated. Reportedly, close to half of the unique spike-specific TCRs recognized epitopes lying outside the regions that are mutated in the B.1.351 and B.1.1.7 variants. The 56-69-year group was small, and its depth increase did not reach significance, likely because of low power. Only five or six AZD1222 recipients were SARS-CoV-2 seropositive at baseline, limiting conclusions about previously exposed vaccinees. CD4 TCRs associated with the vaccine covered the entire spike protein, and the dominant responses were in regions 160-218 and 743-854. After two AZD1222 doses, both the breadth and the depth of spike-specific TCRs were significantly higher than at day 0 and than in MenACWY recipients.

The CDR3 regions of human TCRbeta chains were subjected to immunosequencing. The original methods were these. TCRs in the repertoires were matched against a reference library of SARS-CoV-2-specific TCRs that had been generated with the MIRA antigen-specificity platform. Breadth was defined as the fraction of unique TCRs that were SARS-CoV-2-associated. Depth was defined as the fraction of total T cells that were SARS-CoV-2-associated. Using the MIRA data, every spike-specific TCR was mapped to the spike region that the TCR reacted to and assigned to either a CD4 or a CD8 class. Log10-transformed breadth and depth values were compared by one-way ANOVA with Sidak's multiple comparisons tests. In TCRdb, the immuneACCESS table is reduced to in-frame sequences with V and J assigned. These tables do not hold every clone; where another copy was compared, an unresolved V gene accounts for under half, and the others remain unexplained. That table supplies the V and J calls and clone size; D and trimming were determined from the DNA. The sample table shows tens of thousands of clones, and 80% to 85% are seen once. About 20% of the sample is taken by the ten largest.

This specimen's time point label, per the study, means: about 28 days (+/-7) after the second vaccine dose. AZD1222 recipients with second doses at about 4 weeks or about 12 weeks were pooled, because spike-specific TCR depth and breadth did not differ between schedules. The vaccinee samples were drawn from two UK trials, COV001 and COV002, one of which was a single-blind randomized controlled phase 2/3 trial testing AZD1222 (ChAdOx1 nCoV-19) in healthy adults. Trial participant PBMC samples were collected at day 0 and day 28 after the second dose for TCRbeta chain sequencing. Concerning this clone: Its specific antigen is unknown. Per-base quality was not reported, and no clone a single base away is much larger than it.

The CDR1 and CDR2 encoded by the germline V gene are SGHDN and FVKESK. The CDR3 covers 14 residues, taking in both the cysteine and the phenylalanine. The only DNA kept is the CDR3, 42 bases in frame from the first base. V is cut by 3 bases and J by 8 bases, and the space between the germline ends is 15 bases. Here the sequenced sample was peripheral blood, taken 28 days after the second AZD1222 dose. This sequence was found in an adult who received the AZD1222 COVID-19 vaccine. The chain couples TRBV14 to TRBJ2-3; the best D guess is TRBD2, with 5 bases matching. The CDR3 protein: CASSHRARETTQYF. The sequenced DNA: TGTGCCAGCAGCCACCGGGCTCGGGAAACTACGCAGTATTTT.